Listed below are T cell receptor beta chains from one sample, sequenced in a study of CD8+ T cells in alopecia areata. Method: immunoSEQ multiplex PCR; TCRdb's copy keeps in-frame clones and lacks some. The sample carries some 170,000 clones, roughly 50% recorded once. The sequencing used CD8+ T cells sorted from blood, collected at week 24, from a patient treated with tofacitinib. Receptors originate from a human donor with alopecia areata. Both conserved end residues are part of each CDR3. A D gene is named only where the DNA matches it firmly. Expanded clones are given a class, and other clones once, few, many or no size at all.

DNA	CDR3	size	V	J	D
TGCGCCAGCAGTTTGGACAGTCGTGGCGAAAAACTGTTTTTT	CASSLDSRGEKLFF	few	TRBV10-2	TRBJ1-4	-
TGCGCCAGCAGCCAAGATTATCCAGGCAGCTCCTACGAGCAGTACTTC	CASSQDYPGSSYEQYF	-	TRBV4-3	TRBJ2-7	-
TGCGCCAGCAGCCAAAACCGGGACAGGGATGGCTACACCTTC	CASSQNRDRDGYTF	-	TRBV4-3	TRBJ1-2	TRBD1
TGCAGCGTTGAAGGACAGAGCGGGGGGAGCTACAATGAGCAGTTCTTC	CSVEGQSGGSYNEQFF	few	TRBV29-1	TRBJ2-1	TRBD2
TGTGCCTGGAGTCCACAGGGGAACTCCTACGAGCAGTACTTC	CAWSPQGNSYEQYF	-	TRBV30	TRBJ2-7	TRBD1
TGTGCTAGTGGGGCTTTTCCTGTCGATTTTATGGCTACACCTTGGGACACCTTC	CASGAFPVDFMATPWDTF	-	TRBV12-5	TRBJ1-2	-
TGCAGCGTTGACCCCCGGGACAGGGCCTTCAATGAGCAGTTCTTC	CSVDPRDRAFNEQFF	-	TRBV29-1	TRBJ2-1	TRBD1
TGTGCCTGGAACGTGGGGGGGACGGAGACCCAGTACTTC	CAWNVGGTETQYF	-	TRBV30	TRBJ2-5	TRBD2
TGTGCCAGCAGCGCCTTAGACAGGACCCATAATGAAAAACTGTTTTTT	CASSALDRTHNEKLFF	few	TRBV14	TRBJ1-4	-
TGTGCCTGGACCCGAGGGGGGAACACTGAAGCTTTCTTT	CAWTRGGNTEAFF	few	TRBV30	TRBJ1-1	-
TGCAGCGTCGGGGTGTTTGGGACAGGGGGCCACGAGCAGTACTTC	CSVGVFGTGGHEQYF	few	TRBV29-1	TRBJ2-7	TRBD1
TGTGCCTGGAGTTACACAGGGGGGACTGAAGCTTTCTTT	CAWSYTGGTEAFF	few	TRBV30	TRBJ1-1	TRBD1
TGTGCCAGCAGTGCACAGGGAACCCAAGAGACCCAGTACTTC	CASSAQGTQETQYF	-	TRBV6-6	TRBJ2-5	-
TGTGCCAGCAGCTTAGATGGCGGGGGGGCGGCAGATACGCAGTATTTT	CASSLDGGGAADTQYF	-	TRBV7-2	TRBJ2-3	TRBD2
TGTGCCACCCAATCCGACGATGGAGGTTACGAGCAGTACTTC	CATQSDDGGYEQYF	few	TRBV10-3	TRBJ2-7	-
TGTGCTTGTGATCAGGGGGCGACCTACGAGCAGTACTTC	CACDQGATYEQYF	-	TRBV30	TRBJ2-7	TRBD1
TGTGCCAGCAGCCTAGAGACAGGTGAAGCTTTCTTT	CASSLETGEAFF	-	TRBV13	TRBJ1-1	-
TGCAGCGTTGAAGGGCTCGGGCAGGGTGGCTACACCTTC	CSVEGLGQGGYTF	-	TRBV29-1	TRBJ1-2	-
TGTGCCAGCAGCTTGGCCCAGGAGAAGGGCACTGAAGCTTTCTTT	CASSLAQEKGTEAFF	-	TRBV5-6	TRBJ1-1	-
TGTGCCTGGAGTACCACTGGACAGGGATCTTTCTTT	CAWSTTGQGSFF	-	TRBV30	TRBJ1-1	TRBD1
TGTGCCAGCAGTTACTCGTTCAGCTATGGCTACACCTTC	CASSYSFSYGYTF	-	TRBV6-5	TRBJ1-2	-
TGCAGTGCTAGGAAGGAAGTGGGCTACACCTTC	CSARKEVGYTF	-	TRBV20-1	TRBJ1-2	-
TGTGCCAGCAGCTTAGTCGGCAGGGGAAAAGAAAAACTGTTTTTT	CASSLVGRGKEKLFF	few	TRBV11-2	TRBJ1-4	-
TGTGCCAGCTCAAACGGGACAGGGGATTACCAAGAGACCCAGTACTTC	CASSNGTGDYQETQYF	-	TRBV18	TRBJ2-5	TRBD1
TGTGCCAGCAGTTACAGCATCGGAAGGGGCTACACCTTC	CASSYSIGRGYTF	-	TRBV27	TRBJ1-2	-
TGTGCCAGCAGCTCAACCGGGACATCAACTAATGAAAAACTGTTTTTT	CASSSTGTSTNEKLFF	-	TRBV7-9	TRBJ1-4	-
TGCGCCAGCAGCCAAGACGGCACGGATAATGAAAAACTGTTTTTT	CASSQDGTDNEKLFF	-	TRBV4-3	TRBJ1-4	-
TGCAGCGTTGTGGGCTCGGACTATGGCTACACCTTC	CSVVGSDYGYTF	few	TRBV29-1	TRBJ1-2	-
TGTGCCAGCAGAGACAGCGGCATGAACACTGAAGCTTTCTTT	CASRDSGMNTEAFF	-	TRBV9	TRBJ1-1	-
TGTGCCTGGGGGACAGGGCGGGAGACCCAGTACTTC	CAWGTGRETQYF	few	TRBV30	TRBJ2-5	TRBD1
TGTGCCATCAGCGGGGAGGGCTACACCTTC	CAISGEGYTF	-	TRBV10-3	TRBJ1-2	-
TGCAGCGTGTTCACTGGGGCCTCCGGAGGCACTGGAGCTTTCTTT	CSVFTGASGGTGAFF	-	TRBV29-1	TRBJ1-1	-
TGCGCCAGCAGCCCCTCCAGGGGTTCCTACGAGCAGTACTTC	CASSPSRGSYEQYF	-	TRBV5-1	TRBJ2-7	-
TGTGCCAGCAGCCAAACAGGCTACGAGCAGTACTTC	CASSQTGYEQYF	-	TRBV9	TRBJ2-7	-
TGCGCCAGCAGCCCCCTAGCGGGGGGAAAAGAGCAGTACTTC	CASSPLAGGKEQYF	few	TRBV4-3	TRBJ2-7	TRBD2
TGTGCCAGCAGCGCCTCCACAGATACGCAGTATTTT	CASSASTDTQYF	-	TRBV9	TRBJ2-3	-
TGTGCCAGCGGTGGAGCGCAAAGCACAGATACGCAGTATTTT	CASGGAQSTDTQYF	-	TRBV2	TRBJ2-3	-
TGTGCCAGCAGGGTGACAGGGCACACCGGGGAGCTGTTTTTT	CASRVTGHTGELFF	few	TRBV6-4	TRBJ2-2	TRBD1
TGTGCCAGCAGTTACGGCAGGGCGGAAGTTGGTGAGCAGTTCTTC	CASSYGRAEVGEQFF	once	TRBV6-6	TRBJ2-1	-
TGTGCCGGTGGACATCCCTATAGCAATCAGCCCCAGCATTTT	CAGGHPYSNQPQHF	-	TRBV19	TRBJ1-5	-
TGTGCCAGCGGGGGAGATGGTAGCGGACACAATGAGCAGTTCTTC	CASGGDGSGHNEQFF	few	TRBV7-9	TRBJ2-1	-
TGTGCCAGCAGCTGGGACAGGGGGCCTGGCTACACCTTC	CASSWDRGPGYTF	-	TRBV11-2	TRBJ1-2	TRBD1
TGCAGCGTTCGACGACCCGAGGACTACGAGCAGTACTTC	CSVRRPEDYEQYF	few	TRBV29-1	TRBJ2-7	-
TGCGCCAGCAGCCAAGATGGTGTCCTGAACACTGAAGCTTTCTTT	CASSQDGVLNTEAFF	few	TRBV4-3	TRBJ1-1	-
TGTGCTAGTGGTTTGGGACAAGACAGGGCGCATTCACCCCTCCACTTT	CASGLGQDRAHSPLHF	-	TRBV12-5	TRBJ1-6	TRBD1
TGTGCCAGCAGTTGGGACAGAGATACGCAGTATTTT	CASSWDRDTQYF	-	TRBV6-5	TRBJ2-3	TRBD1
TGTGCCAGCAGCGTATCTAGCGGTTCCTACGAGCAGTACTTC	CASSVSSGSYEQYF	-	TRBV9	TRBJ2-7	TRBD2
TGTGCCAGCAGTCACGGACAGGGCGACTATGGCTACACCTTC	CASSHGQGDYGYTF	-	TRBV6-6	TRBJ1-2	TRBD1
TGTGCCTGGAGTTTGGGAAAGGCCAATCAGCCCCAGCATTTT	CAWSLGKANQPQHF	-	TRBV30	TRBJ1-5	-
TGTGCCAGCAGCAAGGGACAGGGGAACACCGGGGAGCTGTTTTTT	CASSKGQGNTGELFF	-	TRBV13	TRBJ2-2	TRBD1
TGTGCCAGCAGCGTAGTTGGGGTGGGAGATACGCAGTATTTT	CASSVVGVGDTQYF	-	TRBV9	TRBJ2-3	-
TGCGCCAGCAGTGATCTAGACAGGGATAACTATGGCTACACCTTC	CASSDLDRDNYGYTF	-	TRBV10-2	TRBJ1-2	TRBD1